The 26 T cell receptor beta chains listed next were all sequenced from one sample in a study of T cells expressing NK-cell markers (dated by TCRdb to the early 2020s). The protocol used for the library was 5' RACE. Sequenced on an Illumina HiSeq 2000. Reprocessed by TCRdb, the reads give a single entry per CDR3 protein sequence, without DNA. The sample table records some 410,000 distinct CDR3 sequences. 7.3% of the sample rests with the top ten. Material: blood T cells: a sorted CD56 or NKG2C T cell subset, CD4+ or CD8+ T cells, or bulk PBMC T cells (not recorded which). These receptors came from a woman between 18 and 75 years old in good health.

The chain couples TRBV25-1 to TRBJ2-3; TCRdb proposes TRBD2, but this gene call is untestable without DNA. Germline V gene data show CDR1 as MGHDK and CDR2 as SYGVNS. The CDR3 is 14 residues long. CDR3 protein: CASRGAGFTDTQYF.

The chain couples TRBV12-3 or TRBV12-4 to TRBJ1-2; with no DNA, the TCRdb D assignment of TRBD1 cannot be verified. CDR3 length equals 13 residues. The CDR3 is CASRDHRVYGYTF.

This chain uses TRBV7-3 with TRBJ2-7; the D call of TRBD2 rests on TCRdb alone, since no DNA is present to check it. This CDR3 has 13 residues. CDR1 is SGHTA, CDR2 FQGTGA, per germline. CDR3 amino acids: CASSLNGEGEQYF.

The V gene is TRBV12-3 or TRBV12-4, the J gene TRBJ2-7. This CDR3 is 15 amino acids long. CDR3 protein: CASSPTPIGPYEQYF.

This sequence joins TRBV24-1 and TRBJ2-5; TCRdb selects TRBD2, and the lack of DNA leaves this call unchecked. This CDR3 is built from 15 residues. Germline CDR1 KGHDR, CDR2 SFDVKD. CDR3 amino acids: CATSSSSNSGETQYF.

The gene calls are TRBV6-2 or TRBV6-3 and TRBJ2-5; TCRdb proposes TRBD1, but this gene call is untestable without DNA. CDR1 MNHEY and CDR2 SVGEGT come from the germline V gene. The CDR3 runs to 14 residues. The CDR3 here is CASTAFSADSPQYF.

This chain connects TRBV3-1 to TRBJ2-7. The CDR3 contains 15 residues. CDR1 is LGHDT, CDR2 YNNKEL, per germline (reference sequence). The CDR3: CASSDSIWSVYEQYF.

The chain combines TRBV7-2 with TRBJ1-5. The germline CDR1 and CDR2 sequences are SGHTA and FQGNSA. The CDR3 extends over 13 amino acids. This CDR3 is CASSFLQEGPQHF.

The chain is built from TRBV5-6 and TRBJ1-5. Germline CDR1 SGHDT, CDR2 YYEEEE. CDR3 size: 15 residues. This CDR3 is CASSRHSVSNQPQHF.

CDR3 protein: CSARGLATQETQYF. The chain links TRBV20-1 to TRBJ2-5; TCRdb outputs TRBD2, but without DNA this stays unchecked. This CDR3 is 14 amino acids long. Germline CDR1 is DFQATT and CDR2 is SNEGSKA (reference sequence).

The gene calls are TRBV23-1 and TRBJ2-3. TRBV23-1 is an open reading frame, and its role is uncertain. The CDR3 totals 12 residues. CDR3 sequence: CASSLGRDTQYF.

The rearrangement links TRBV7-9 to TRBJ2-7; TCRdb gives TRBD2 as the D gene, but with no DNA this cannot be confirmed. The CDR3 has 16 residues. Germline V gene data show CDR1 as SEHNR and CDR2 as FQNEAQ (reference sequence). CDR3 loop: CASSPGLAGAAYEQYF.

The rearrangement joins TRBV20-1 to TRBJ1-2. Germline loops: CDR1 DFQATT, CDR2 SNEGSKA (reference sequence). There are 11 residues in the CDR3. The CDR3: CSAKFNYGYTF.

This chain joins TRBV9 and TRBJ2-2. Germline V gives CDR1 SGDLS, CDR2 YYNGEE. The CDR3 has 13 amino acids. CDR3 sequence reads: CASSGGDTGELFF.

The rearrangement links TRBV25-1 to TRBJ2-3; TCRdb reports TRBD2, a call that lacks DNA to check it against. The CDR3 contains 16 residues. Germline loops: CDR1 MGHDK, CDR2 SYGVNS. The CDR3 reads CATAAVGLAPTDTQYF.

Here the CDR3 reads CASSYEGLAVNEQFF. The rearrangement uses TRBV6-5 and TRBJ2-1; there is no DNA to check the TCRdb D call of TRBD2. Germline V gene data show CDR1 as MNHEY and CDR2 as SVGAGI. The length of the CDR3 is 15 residues.

The J gene is TRBJ2-3, the V gene TRBV10-2; TCRdb gives TRBD1 as the D gene, but with no DNA this cannot be confirmed. This CDR3 has 14 amino acids. The germline gives CDR1 WSHSY, CDR2 SAAADI. CDR3 sequence reads: CASMVGQVMDTQYF.

The genes are TRBV12-3 or TRBV12-4 and TRBJ2-1; without DNA, the TCRdb call of TRBD1 cannot be checked. CDR3 length: 14 residues. The CDR3 sequence: CASSGAGGLHEQFF.

V gene TRBV6-6 combines with J gene TRBJ1-4. This CDR3 has 13 amino acids. From germline, CDR1 is MNHNY and CDR2 SVGAGI (reference sequence). The CDR3 sequence: CASSRVRNEKLFF.

This chain connects TRBV12-3 or TRBV12-4 to TRBJ2-1; TCRdb designates TRBD2, a call that cannot be tested without DNA. This CDR3 contains 15 residues. CDR3 region: CASSFRLAGPNEQFF.

CDR3 amino acids: CASSVGRNTEAFF. The rearrangement joins TRBV9 to TRBJ1-1. Germline V gives CDR1 SGDLS, CDR2 YYNGEE. The CDR3 sequence is 13 residues long.

The chain joins TRBV12-3 or TRBV12-4 to TRBJ2-2; TCRdb's D gene call, TRBD2, goes unchecked for lack of DNA. The CDR3 is 17 amino acids. Here the CDR3 reads CASSLSLAGDHTGELFF.

The chain recombines TRBV5-1 with TRBJ2-3; the TCRdb call, TRBD1, lacks DNA for checking. CDR1 SGHRS and CDR2 YFSETQ come from the germline V gene. The CDR3 spans 16 residues. This CDR3 is CASSKPGTGASDTQYF.

The genes are TRBV20-1 and TRBJ2-2. The CDR3 is 13 amino acids. Germline CDR1 reads DFQATT; CDR2 reads SNEGSKA (reference sequence). CDR3: CSARDGITGELFF.

J is TRBJ2-3 and V is TRBV12-3 or TRBV12-4; without DNA, the TCRdb call of TRBD1 cannot be checked. The CDR3 consists of 13 residues. The CDR3 reads CASSFPPPDTQYF.

The chain carries TRBV6-5 and TRBJ2-1; the D call of TRBD2 rests on TCRdb alone, since no DNA is present to check it. CDR1 is MNHEY, CDR2 SVGAGI, per germline. The CDR3 spans 15 residues. CDR3 residues: CASSYAGGAGNEQFF.